Listed here are 28 T cell receptor beta chains from one sample, sequenced in a study of post-analysis software for immune sequencing data. General study points: There were several TRBV segments more frequent in patients than controls, and TRBV5-6, TRBV5-1 and TRBV20-1 were among them.

Unique molecular identifiers were present in the TCR beta cDNA libraries. TCRdb fed the PCR reads into MiXCR, producing one record per CDR3 protein. The sample yields 750,000 to 950,000 distinct CDR3 sequences, 35% to 55% seen once. These receptors' targets are unknown. The specimen sequenced was blood. These receptors originate from a girl aged 5 to 17 with multiple sclerosis.

Many counts were recorded for this clonotype. For the CDR3, the DNA is TGTGCCAGCAGCTCGGGTAATGAGCAGTTCTTC. This encodes CASSSGNEQFF. The V and J genes are TRBV27 and TRBJ2-1; unclear D gene. Germline CDR1 and CDR2: MNHEY and SMNVEV (reference sequence). This CDR3 comprises 11 residues. Trimming removed 6 bases at V and 7 bases at J, with 7 bases between.

A word on this clonotype: Possible read error: a much larger clone is one base away. The V and J genes are TRBV20-1 and TRBJ2-7; unclear D gene. In germline, CDR1 is DFQATT, CDR2 SNEGSKA (reference sequence). The CDR3 spans 14 residues. V was pared by 7 bases and J by 3 bases, with 19 bases between. DNA for the CDR3: TGCAGTGTTAGCCATCCGGTAGACAACTACGAGCAGTACTTC. Translating gives CSVSHPVDNYEQYF.

This clonotype was found a few times. The chain carries TRBV12-3 or TRBV12-4 and TRBJ1-2, with no clear D. Trimming stripped 5 bases from V and 4 bases from J, with 5 bases between. The CDR3 length is 11 residues. Here the CDR3 DNA reads TGTGCCAGCAGTCACAGCTATGGCTACACCTTC. This translates into CASSHSYGYTF.

As concerns this clonotype: At one boundary the junction diverges from the germline segment, which might be a read error. The V and J genes are TRBV20-1 and TRBJ2-3; 8 nucleotides line up with TRBD2. This CDR3 comprises 15 residues. The germline V gene encodes CDR1 DFQATT and CDR2 SNEGSKA (reference sequence). The CDR3: CGARDSGTSTDTQYF. The CDR3 region has the DNA TGCGGTGCTAGGGATAGCGGGACTAGCACAGATACGCAGTATTTT.

For this clonotype: A read error may account for a junction end that differs from germline. The V and J genes are TRBV7-7 and TRBJ1-3; D is perhaps TRBD1 (5 bases). This CDR3 has 15 residues. Germline V CDR1 and CDR2: SSHAT, FNYEAQ (reference sequence). This CDR3 reads CASSLGPDSGSTIYF. The CDR3 nucleotides are TGTGCTAGCAGCTTGGGACCTGACTCTGGAAGCACCATATATTTT.

The V and J genes are TRBV2 and TRBJ2-3; 8 bases map to TRBD1. Losses at the gene ends were 7 bases for V and 1 base for J; bases not matched to a gene: 10. This CDR3 has 16 amino acids. Germline V CDR1 and CDR2: SNHLY, FYNNEI. CDR3 residues: CASKPRQGYGTDTQYF. CDR3 coding DNA: TGTGCCAGCAAGCCGAGACAGGGGTACGGCACAGATACGCAGTATTTT.

DNA of the CDR3: TGTGCCATCAGTGTTGGGCAGGGGGCGGCCGAGCAGTACTTC. Translating it yields CAISVGQGAAEQYF. V and J are TRBV10-3 and TRBJ2-5; 8 positions agree with TRBD1. The better agreement between TRBJ2-7 and the DNA end casts doubt on the J call. Germline values: CDR1 ENHRY, CDR2 SYGVKD. The CDR3 covers 14 residues.

This clonotype showed up just a few times. This chain joins TRBV4-1 and TRBJ2-3; maybe TRBD2 (5 bases). V lost 0 bases to trimming and J lost 2 bases, with 9 bases between them. Germline CDR1 MGHRA, CDR2 YSYEKL. The CDR3 sequence is 15 residues long. DNA for the CDR3: TGCGCCAGCAGCCAAGAAAAGCGGACCACAGATACGCAGTATTTT. Encoded protein: CASSQEKRTTDTQYF.

The chain carries TRBV28 and TRBJ2-7; D not resolved. With 3 bases removed from V and 0 bases from J, the gap between germline ends came to 6 bases. There are 13 residues in the CDR3. The V gene's germline CDR1 is MDHEN and CDR2 SYDVKM. The CDR3: CASSFTRSYEQYF. The CDR3 DNA reads as TGTGCCAGCAGTTTTACTCGCTCCTACGAGCAGTACTTC.

The chain has TRBV7-6 and TRBJ2-5; 8 bases fit TRBD1. Losses at the gene ends were 5 bases for V and 5 bases for J; bases not matched to a gene: 4. Germline loops: CDR1 SGHVS, CDR2 FNYEAQ. The CDR3 sequence is 13 residues long. The CDR3 DNA follows: TGTGCCAGCAGCCCAGGGGGCGCCGAGACCCAGTACTTC. Amino acids: CASSPGGAETQYF.

V gene TRBV12-3 or TRBV12-4 combines with J gene TRBJ2-1, with D uncertain. Trimming took off 3 bases at V and 5 bases at J, with 14 bases between the two ends. This CDR3 region has 15 residues. The CDR3 DNA reads TGTGCCAGCAGTTTGATTATTGGGTTTCACAATGAGCAGTTCTTC. Residues: CASSLIIGFHNEQFF.

This clonotype has a single count. This CDR3 is CASSSGAGSVYEQYF. As DNA, the CDR3 is TGTGCCAGCAGCTCTGGAGCGGGTTCCGTCTACGAGCAGTACTTC. V is TRBV13 and J is TRBJ2-7; D perhaps matches TRBD2 (6 bases). The germline V and J ends were trimmed by 4 bases and 3 bases, with 16 bases remaining between them. CDR3 length: 15 residues. Germline values: CDR1 PRHDT, CDR2 FYEKMQ (reference sequence).

The chain links TRBV20-1 to TRBJ2-3, with a weak D call TRBD1 (6 bases). Germline-derived CDR1 and CDR2 are DFQATT and SNEGSKA (reference sequence). This CDR3 spans 13 amino acids. The ends were cut back, 6 bases at V and 7 bases at J, with 17 bases in the middle. The CDR3: CSAPDSNSNTQYF. The CDR3 region has the DNA TGCAGTGCCCCGGACAGCAACAGTAATACGCAGTATTTT.

The rearrangement links TRBV29-1 to TRBJ2-1; weak D call: TRBD2 (5 bases). The CDR3 has 12 amino acids. Germline V gene data show CDR1 as SQVTM and CDR2 as ANQGSEA. The CDR3 DNA follows: TGCAGTGCTAGGACGGGGTACAATGAGCAGTTCTTC. Protein sequence: CSARTGYNEQFF.

This clonotype was seen repeatedly, ten times or more. The CDR3 DNA is TGTGCCAGCAGTTTACTAGCGGGAGGGAATGAGCAGTTCTTC. Its protein product is CASSLLAGGNEQFF. The V and J genes are TRBV27 and TRBJ2-1; 12 bases align to TRBD2. The germline V gene encodes CDR1 MNHEY and CDR2 SMNVEV (reference sequence). The CDR3 runs to 14 residues. V dropped 2 bases and J dropped 7; count of bases not matched to a gene: 0.

This clonotype came up a few times. The chain employs TRBV6-5 and TRBJ2-3; TRBD2 aligns across 7 bases. J gave up 1 base and V 7 bases, and 11 bases lay outside the gene matches. This CDR3 region has 16 residues. Germline CDR1 and CDR2: MNHEY and SVGAGI. CDR3 sequence (DNA): TGTGCCAGCACCCCCCTGAGCGGGATGGGCACAGATACGCAGTATTTT. This gives the protein CASTPLSGMGTDTQYF.

In its sample, this clonotype was seen many times. The CDR3 sequence: CASSGRGVARPYTF. CDR3 nucleotides: TGTGCCAGCAGTGGACGGGGGGTCGCGCGGCCCTACACCTTC. The rearrangement joins TRBV6-5 to TRBJ1-2; the D gene is possibly TRBD1 (5 bases). Trimming took off 5 bases at V and 10 bases at J, with 20 bases between the two ends. This CDR3 region has 14 residues. The V gene's germline CDR1 is MNHEY and CDR2 SVGAGI.

This chain uses TRBV18 with TRBJ1-2; a weak D match, TRBD1 (5 bases). Germline lookup yields CDR1 KGHSH and CDR2 LQKENI. The CDR3 spans 16 residues. V was pared by 3 bases and J by 1 base, with 15 bases between. The CDR3 loop is CASSPIGTNNNYGYTF. Here the CDR3 DNA reads TGTGCCAGCTCACCTATTGGGACGAACAATAACTATGGCTACACCTTC.

The V call is TRBV24-1, the J call TRBJ2-1; TRBD1 agrees at 9 bases. Germline V gene data show CDR1 as KGHDR and CDR2 as SFDVKD. J was trimmed by 0 bases and V by 5 bases; bases with no gene match: 4. The CDR3 totals 16 residues. The CDR3 loop reads CATSAGTGSSYNEQFF. The CDR3 DNA sequence: TGTGCCACCAGTGCCGGGACAGGGAGCTCCTACAATGAGCAGTTCTTC.

This clonotype was detected a few times. This chain connects TRBV6-5 to TRBJ2-1; D might be TRBD2 (5 bases). The CDR3 has 14 residues. Looked up from germline, CDR1 is MNHEY and CDR2 is SVGAGI. The germline V and J ends were trimmed by 2 bases and 6 bases, with 11 bases remaining between them. Here the CDR3 reads CASSYGLAVNEQFF. The CDR3 nucleotides are TGTGCCAGCAGTTACGGCCTAGCAGTCAATGAGCAGTTCTTC.

Remarks on this clonotype: An end of the junction differs from the germline gene, which may be a read error. The genes are TRBV18 and TRBJ2-7, with TRBD2 matching 9 bases. CDR1 is KGHSH and CDR2 is LQKENI in the germline V gene. The CDR3 runs 14 residues. The CDR3: CANSPGTSRGEQYF. Here the CDR3 DNA reads TGTGCCAACTCACCCGGGACTAGCAGAGGCGAGCAGTACTTC.

This clonotype was detected a few times. The V and J genes are TRBV12-5 and TRBJ2-5; TRBD2 matches at 9 bases. The germline V gene has CDR1 LGHNT and CDR2 FRNRAP. CDR3 length: 15 residues. With V trimmed by 5 bases and J by 11 bases, 15 bases remained unmatched. CDR3 amino acids: CASGASGMGMEEQYF. CDR3 in DNA: TGTGCTAGTGGTGCTAGCGGGATGGGGATGGAAGAGCAGTACTTC.

The chain combines TRBV11-2 with TRBJ2-1, with 14 bases that match TRBD2. This CDR3 has 18 amino acids. The germline V gene encodes CDR1 SGHAT and CDR2 FQNNGV. The J segment lost 8 bases and the V segment lost 0 bases, leaving 9 bases of the junction unmatched. CDR3 loop: CASSLETPGLAGVDEQFF. The CDR3, as DNA: TGTGCCAGCAGCTTAGAGACCCCGGGACTAGCGGGAGTGGATGAGCAGTTCTTC.

This chain links TRBV6-2 or TRBV6-3 with TRBJ2-7; 7 bases align to TRBD2. The closer fit of TRBJ2-5 to the DNA end suggests the J call may be wrong. The CDR3 length is 13 residues. Germline V gives CDR1 MNHEY, CDR2 SVGEGT. CDR3 sequence: CASRLTSEETQYF. For the CDR3, the DNA is TGTGCCAGCAGACTAACTAGCGAAGAGACCCAGTACTTC.

This clonotype was seen just once. The chain uses TRBV13 and TRBJ2-1; a weak D match, TRBD2 (5 bases). The CDR3 loop spans 15 amino acids. With 5 bases removed from V and 0 bases from J, the gap between germline ends came to 11 bases. In germline, CDR1 is PRHDT, CDR2 FYEKMQ (reference sequence). As DNA, the CDR3 is TGTGCCAGCAGCAAACTAGGGAGCTCCTACAATGAGCAGTTCTTC. It is translated as CASSKLGSSYNEQFF.

This chain uses TRBV9 with TRBJ2-3, with D possibly TRBD1 on 6 matching bases. CDR1 and CDR2 from the germline V gene are SGDLS and YYNGEE. The length of the CDR3 is 16 residues. Deletions cut 0 bases from V and 2 bases from J, with 13 bases between. The CDR3 reads CASSVGSQGITDTQYF. DNA of the CDR3: TGTGCCAGCAGCGTAGGTTCTCAGGGGATCACAGATACGCAGTATTTT. The whole variable domain, filled in from reference TRBV9 and TRBJ2-3, reads DSGVTQTPKHLITATGQRVTLRCSPRSGDLSVYWYQQSLDQGLQFLIQYYNGEERAKGNILERFSAQQFPDLHSELNLSSLELGDSALYFCASSVGSQGITDTQYFGPGTRLTVL.

This rearrangement joins TRBV20-1 to TRBJ2-1, with D unresolved. Per germline, CDR1 DFQATT and CDR2 SNEGSKA (reference sequence). The CDR3 length is 12 residues. V was clipped by 1 base and J by 5 bases, with 6 bases between them. CDR3 DNA sequence: TGCAGTGCTAGAGTCCGGGACAATGAGCAGTTCTTC. Translating gives CSARVRDNEQFF.

CDR3 residues: CASSPPTARSTDTQYF. As DNA, the CDR3 is TGTGCCAGCAGTCCCCCGACAGCACGCAGCACAGATACGCAGTATTTT. The J gene is TRBJ2-3, the V gene TRBV27, with D possibly being TRBD1 (5 bases). Per germline, CDR1 MNHEY and CDR2 SMNVEV (reference sequence). V was cut by 5 bases and J by 0 bases, with 15 bases left in between. The CDR3 is 16 amino acids.